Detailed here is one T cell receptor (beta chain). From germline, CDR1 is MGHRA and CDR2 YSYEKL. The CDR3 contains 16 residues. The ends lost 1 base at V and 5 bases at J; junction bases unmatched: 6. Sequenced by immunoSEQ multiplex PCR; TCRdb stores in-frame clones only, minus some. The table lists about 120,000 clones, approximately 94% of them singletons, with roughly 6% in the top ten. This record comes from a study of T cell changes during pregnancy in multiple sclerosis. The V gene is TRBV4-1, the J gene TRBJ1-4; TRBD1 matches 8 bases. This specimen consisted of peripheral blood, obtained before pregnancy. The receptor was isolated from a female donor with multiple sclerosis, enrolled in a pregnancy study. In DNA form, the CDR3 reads TGCGCCAGCAGCCAAGGAAACGACAGGGGAAATGAAAAACTGTTTTTT. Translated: CASSQGNDRGNEKLFF.